The 27 T cell receptor beta chains reported below all come from one sample, sequenced in a study of blood T cells in healthy people across ages. Primed by a sample-barcoded 5' primer and a J-beta primer mix, a second PCR proceeded for about 6 to 12 cycles. MiXCR, run by TCRdb on the 5' RACE reads, gives a single entry per CDR3 protein. Of around 990,000 distinct CDR3 sequences listed, more than 30% are singletons. The sample comprised blood. All receptors derive from a man younger than 30 in good health.

This clonotype has more than one count but fewer than ten. One end of the junction does not line up with germline, which may come from a read error. V is TRBV20-1 and J is TRBJ1-6; D call uncertain. The CDR3 extends over 12 amino acids. Germline V lookup: CDR1 DFQATT, CDR2 SNEGSKA (reference sequence). The CDR3 nucleotides read TGCAGTGCCAGAGAGGGTAATTCACCCCTCCACTTT. Protein product: CSAREGNSPLHF.

In this sample, this clonotype turned up many times. The chain combines TRBV12-3 or TRBV12-4 with TRBJ1-1; 7 bases fit TRBD1. The length of the CDR3 is 13 residues. The V segment lost 6 bases and the J segment 3 bases; nucleotides outside the gene matches: 4. The CDR3 DNA reads as TGTGCCAGCAGCCTTACAGGGGACACTGAAGCTTTCTTT. It encodes CASSLTGDTEAFF.

The J gene is TRBJ1-1, the V gene TRBV4-3; 8 nucleotides line up with TRBD1. Germline V gene lookup returns CDR1 LGHNA and CDR2 YSLEER. The CDR3 spans 16 residues. The V gene end was trimmed by 2 bases and the J gene end by 0 bases; junction bases not matched to a gene: 5. The CDR3 spells CASSQLTGQVNTEAFF. For the CDR3, the DNA is TGCGCCAGCAGCCAATTAACGGGACAGGTGAACACTGAAGCTTTCTTT.

The CDR3 loop reads CASSVQGQPSESYTF. In nucleotides, the CDR3 is TGTGCCAGCAGTGTTCAGGGACAGCCCTCGGAGAGCTACACCTTC. The gene calls are TRBV2 and TRBJ1-2, with 7 bases fitting TRBD1. V was pared by 4 bases and J by 9 bases, with 14 bases of the junction left unmatched. Germline V CDR1 and CDR2: SNHLY, FYNNEI. The CDR3 contains 15 residues.

The V gene is TRBV9, the J gene TRBJ1-2; no reliable D call. The germline V and J ends were trimmed by 0 bases and 4 bases, with 13 bases remaining between them. The CDR3 is made up of 15 amino acids. Germline assignment: CDR1 SGDLS and CDR2 YYNGEE. In DNA form, the CDR3 reads TGTGCCAGCAGCGTAGTGACCAACTCGGGCTATGGCTACACCTTC. This gives the protein CASSVVTNSGYGYTF.

This clonotype was seen more than once but under ten times. The V and J genes are TRBV7-6 and TRBJ1-5; 11 nucleotides align to TRBD1. The germline gives CDR1 SGHVS, CDR2 FNYEAQ. This CDR3 is built from 14 residues. Trimming cost V 7 bases and J 5 bases; bases outside gene matches: 4. DNA for the CDR3: TGTGCCAGCACCAGGGGACAGGGGGATCAGCCCCAGCATTTT. Translating gives CASTRGQGDQPQHF.

The chain employs TRBV20-1 and TRBJ2-2; D may be TRBD2 (6 bases). Germline V CDR1 and CDR2: DFQATT, SNEGSKA (reference sequence). The CDR3 contains 13 residues. V was shortened by 0 bases and J by 7 bases, with 9 bases between the two germline ends. The CDR3 is CSARDLGGGELFF. The DNA of the CDR3 is TGCAGTGCTAGAGATCTGGGGGGCGGGGAGCTGTTTTTT.

This chain joins TRBV6-5 and TRBJ2-1, with D possibly TRBD2 on 7 matching bases. The CDR3 length is 16 residues. From germline, CDR1 is MNHEY and CDR2 SVGAGI. V gave up 0 bases and J gave up 2 bases, with 11 bases separating them. The CDR3 sequence is CASSYSRGPPYNEQFF. The CDR3 coding sequence is TGTGCCAGCAGTTACTCGCGGGGGCCGCCCTACAATGAGCAGTTCTTC.

This clonotype showed up just a few times. The CDR3 loop is CSAPGEPGSEAFF. In DNA form, the CDR3 reads TGCAGTGCTCCCGGGGAACCTGGGTCTGAAGCTTTCTTT. The gene calls are TRBV20-1 and TRBJ1-1, with unresolved D. Between the trimmed V and J ends, which lost 5 bases and 6 bases, there was a span of 16 bases. Germline CDR1 reads DFQATT; CDR2 reads SNEGSKA (reference sequence). This CDR3 contains 13 residues.

This chain connects TRBV7-2 to TRBJ1-1; D remains ambiguous. This CDR3 is 15 amino acids long. Germline lookup yields CDR1 SGHTA and CDR2 FQGNSA. The V and J ends lost 4 bases and 4 bases respectively, with 16 bases between them. The CDR3, as DNA: TGTGCCAGCAGCTCCCCGATCGAGAGAGGCACTGAAGCTTTCTTT. This encodes CASSSPIERGTEAFF.

This clonotype was seen a few times. This sequence joins TRBV6-2 or TRBV6-3 and TRBJ2-7, with 8 bases fitting TRBD1. The CDR3 loop spans 13 amino acids. The germline V gene encodes CDR1 MNHEY and CDR2 SVGEGT. J lost 0 bases, V lost 8 bases, and 3 bases had no gene match. In nucleotides, the CDR3 is TGTGCCAGCCAGACAGGGGTCTCCTACGAGCAGTACTTC. It translates to CASQTGVSYEQYF.

This clonotype occurred once. Germline is not matched at one junction end, which may reflect a read error. DNA of the CDR3: TGTGCCAACAGCCAAGATAGGTCAGCAGGCAATCAGCCCCAGCATTTT. Its protein is CANSQDRSAGNQPQHF. The rearrangement joins TRBV4-2 to TRBJ1-5; D remains ambiguous. The CDR3 is 16 residues long. CDR1 is LGHNA and CDR2 is YNFKEQ in the germline V gene.

This clonotype was counted a few times. The rearrangement links TRBV20-1 to TRBJ2-2, with 7 positions matching TRBD1. This CDR3 contains 14 residues. Germline assignment: CDR1 DFQATT and CDR2 SNEGSKA (reference sequence). With 5 bases clipped from V and 4 bases from J, the junction kept 7 bases outside the gene matches. CDR3 sequence reads: CSAPIDRATGELFF. The CDR3 coding sequence is TGCAGTGCTCCTATAGACAGGGCCACCGGGGAGCTGTTTTTT.

The chain combines TRBV4-3 with TRBJ2-2; TRBD2 aligns across 11 bases. CDR3 length: 17 residues. Trimming took 0 bases from V and 4 from J; bases not matched to a gene: 4. Germline CDR1 and CDR2: LGHNA and YSLEER. The chain's CDR3 is CASSQDSGLAGTGELFF. The CDR3 coding sequence is TGCGCCAGCAGCCAAGATTCCGGACTAGCGGGCACCGGGGAGCTGTTTTTT.

V usage is TRBV13 and J usage is TRBJ1-2; tentative D call: TRBD1 (5 bases). V was pared by 4 bases and J by 6 bases, with 15 bases between. The CDR3 is 14 residues long. Germline assignment: CDR1 PRHDT and CDR2 FYEKMQ (reference sequence). The CDR3, as DNA: TGTGCCAGCAGCTCTCCGGTCCGGGGGGATGGCTACACCTTC. Translating it yields CASSSPVRGDGYTF.

Only a few counts were recorded for this clonotype. This chain links TRBV20-1 with TRBJ1-2; D is uncertain. Per the germline V gene, CDR1 is DFQATT and CDR2 is SNEGSKA (reference sequence). V was clipped by 3 bases and J by 2 bases, with 10 bases between them. This CDR3 is built from 13 residues. In nucleotides, the CDR3 is TGCAGTGCTAGCAATAGGGCGAACTATGGCTACACCTTC. Its translation: CSASNRANYGYTF.

This clonotype was detected only a few times. The rearrangement joins TRBV7-2 to TRBJ1-1, with D unresolved. The V end was cut by 5 bases, the J end by 5 bases, with 15 bases between. The CDR3 sequence is 14 residues long. Germline V CDR1 and CDR2: SGHTA, FQGNSA. The CDR3: CASSRDRGVTEAFF. The DNA for the CDR3 is TGTGCCAGCAGCCGAGACCGGGGAGTTACTGAAGCTTTCTTT.

This clonotype was detected many times. One end of the junction fails to match germline, which may point to a read error. The chain recombines TRBV20-1 with TRBJ2-1; TRBD1 matches at 8 bases. CDR1 and CDR2 (germline): DFQATT, SNEGSKA (reference sequence). The CDR3 runs 13 residues. The CDR3, as DNA: TGCAGTGCCAGAGGGACAGGTAACAATGAGCAGTTCTTC. This sequence encodes CSARGTGNNEQFF.

V usage is TRBV9 and J usage is TRBJ2-3; D tentatively reads TRBD1 or TRBD2 (5 bases each). Germline V gives CDR1 SGDLS, CDR2 YYNGEE. This CDR3 is 15 amino acids long. V gave up 2 bases and J gave up 4 bases, with 14 bases separating them. CDR3 sequence (DNA): TGTGCCAGCAGCGTCGCCGGGGCCCCCCCAGATACGCAGTATTTT. Protein: CASSVAGAPPDTQYF.

This clonotype was observed a few times. The V and J genes are TRBV4-3 and TRBJ2-3; TRBD2 aligns across 7 bases. This CDR3 has 19 amino acids. The ends lost 2 bases at V and 2 bases at J; junction bases unmatched: 16. CDR1 is LGHNA and CDR2 is YSLEER in the germline V gene. The CDR3 nucleotides are TGCGCCAGCAGCCAACTTCCTCCCGCTGACGGGGGGAACACAGATACGCAGTATTTT. Encoded protein: CASSQLPPADGGNTDTQYF.

This chain joins TRBV6-6 and TRBJ1-1, with no clear D. Germline V gene sequence: CDR1 MNHNY, CDR2 SVGAGI (reference sequence). CDR3 length: 14 amino acids. Trimming shortened V by 7 bases and J by 0 bases, and 12 bases separated the two germline ends. DNA of the CDR3: TGTGCCAGCATGAAAGGGTTAATGAACACTGAAGCTTTCTTT. Protein sequence: CASMKGLMNTEAFF.

The table lists this clonotype with a few counts. This chain links TRBV24-1 with TRBJ2-3; weak D call: TRBD2 (6 bases). There are 15 residues in the CDR3. Trimming took 3 bases from V and 4 from J, leaving 13 bases between them. Germline-derived CDR1 and CDR2 are KGHDR and SFDVKD. This chain's CDR3 is CATSDPLSGADTQYF. As DNA, the CDR3 is TGTGCCACCAGTGATCCACTTTCGGGGGCAGATACGCAGTATTTT.

This clonotype was counted only a few times. The chain uses TRBV6-5 and TRBJ2-7; D is possibly TRBD2 (7 bases). CDR1 is MNHEY and CDR2 is SVGAGI in the germline V gene. Trimming left V 6 bases short and J 3 bases short, with 9 bases between. The CDR3 has 12 residues. Here the CDR3 DNA reads TGTGCCAGCAGGGGAGGGGGCTACGAGCAGTACTTC. Protein sequence: CASRGGGYEQYF.

J is TRBJ1-5 and V is TRBV4-1, with D maybe TRBD1 (5 bases). This CDR3 has 15 residues. Germline V CDR1 and CDR2: MGHRA, YSYEKL. Trimming cost V 1 base and J 10 bases, with 17 bases left between them. The CDR3 DNA sequence: TGCGCCAGCAGCCAAGGCCCCTCCGGGGGTCAACCCCAGCATTTT. It specifies CASSQGPSGGQPQHF.

CDR3 sequence: CASSLVPVTDTQYF. The DNA for the CDR3 is TGTGCCAGCAGCTTAGTACCGGTCACAGATACGCAGTATTTT. This chain uses TRBV7-2 with TRBJ2-3; no clear D. Germline CDR1 reads SGHTA; CDR2 reads FQGNSA. The CDR3 has 14 residues. V lost 1 base and J lost 2, with 7 bases in between.

This clonotype was counted a few times. The chain has TRBV20-1 and TRBJ2-1; no clear D gene. Germline CDR1 DFQATT, CDR2 SNEGSKA (reference sequence). CDR3 length: 11 amino acids. The CDR3 nucleotides are TGCACCCACCCCTGCTCCGATGAGCAGTTCTTC. It codes for CTHPCSDEQFF.

CDR3: CASSERAQPQHF. The CDR3 DNA is TGTGCCAGCAGTGAACGGGCTCAGCCCCAGCATTTT. The gene calls are TRBV6-1 and TRBJ1-5; D gene ambiguous. V was clipped by 2 bases and J by 6 bases, with 5 bases between them. Germline assignment: CDR1 MNHNS and CDR2 SASEGT. The length of the CDR3 is 12 residues.